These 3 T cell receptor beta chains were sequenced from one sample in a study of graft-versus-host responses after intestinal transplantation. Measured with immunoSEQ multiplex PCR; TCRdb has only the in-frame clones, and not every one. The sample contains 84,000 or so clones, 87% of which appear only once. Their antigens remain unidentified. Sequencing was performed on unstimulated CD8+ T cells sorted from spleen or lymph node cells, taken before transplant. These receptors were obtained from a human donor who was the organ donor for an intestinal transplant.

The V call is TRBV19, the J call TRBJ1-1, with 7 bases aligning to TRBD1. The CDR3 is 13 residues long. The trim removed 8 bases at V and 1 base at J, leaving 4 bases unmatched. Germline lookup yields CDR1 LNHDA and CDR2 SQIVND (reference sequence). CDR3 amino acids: CASGDSWNTEAFF. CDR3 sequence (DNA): TGTGCCAGTGGGGACAGCTGGAACACTGAAGCTTTCTTT.

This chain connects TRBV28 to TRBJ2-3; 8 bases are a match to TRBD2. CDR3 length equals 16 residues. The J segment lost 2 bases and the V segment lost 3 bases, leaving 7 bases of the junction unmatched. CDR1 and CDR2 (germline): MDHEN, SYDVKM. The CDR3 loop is CASSFPGGEPTDTQYF. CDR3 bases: TGTGCCAGCAGTTTCCCCGGGGGGGAACCCACAGATACGCAGTATTTT.

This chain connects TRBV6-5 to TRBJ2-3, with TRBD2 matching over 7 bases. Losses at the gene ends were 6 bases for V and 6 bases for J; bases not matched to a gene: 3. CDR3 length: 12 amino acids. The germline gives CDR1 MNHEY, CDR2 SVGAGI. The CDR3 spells CASSPGGDTQYF. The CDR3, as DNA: TGTGCCAGCAGCCCCGGGGGGGATACGCAGTATTTT.